This T cell receptor (beta chain) was sequenced during a study of T cells in Graves' hyperthyroidism and ophthalmopathy. Across the whole study: The initial diagnosis was the point when peripheral blood was collected, ahead of any treatment.

Findings and caveats of the study: Stable hyperthyroidism was separated from ophthalmopathy by a model based on 13 V-J features. The model's output predicted ophthalmopathy at a median of around 6.9 months prior to onset.

TCR beta CDR3 region amplification was performed from RNA transcripts. An initial round of RT-PCR targeting the TCR CDR3 relied on the HTBI primer set. MiXCR, applied by TCRdb to the multiplex PCR reads, yields one record per CDR3 protein. The sample records a few hundred thousand distinct CDR3 sequences, roughly a sixth being singletons. Of note for this clonotype: Its antigen is as yet unknown.

This TCR derives from a middle-aged woman with Graves' ophthalmopathy. The sample taken for sequencing was blood.

The CDR3, as DNA: TGCAGCGTGGGGAACACTGAAGCTTTCTTT. This sequence encodes CSVGNTEAFF. J is TRBJ1-1 and V is TRBV29-1; no reliable D call. Germline CDR1 is SQVTM and CDR2 is ANQGSEA. The CDR3 runs 10 residues. V gave up 6 bases and J gave up 1 base, with 3 bases separating them.